The clone carrying this T cell receptor (beta chain) was detected a few times. For TCRbeta, the library was prepared with unique molecular identifiers. TCRdb independently ran MiXCR on the PCR reads; one entry per CDR3 protein. The data hold nearly 400,000 distinct CDR3 sequences, with approximately 20% observed a single time. The CDR3 extends over 13 amino acids. Germline V gene lookup returns CDR1 SQVTM and CDR2 ANQGSEA. V gave up 7 bases and J gave up 6 bases, with 16 bases separating them. This sample was included in a study of T-cell reconstitution after alpha-beta-depleted transplantation in children.

The sample here was PBMCs from the stem cell graft donor, taken from the stem cell graft. This clonotype was obtained from a human donor who donated a stem cell graft to a child with acute myeloid leukemia. The chain recombines TRBV29-1 with TRBJ2-1, with D perhaps TRBD1 (6 bases). The CDR3 DNA is TGCAGCGCCGACAGGACCCGAGGCAATGAGCAGTTCTTC. Its translation is CSADRTRGNEQFF.